The entry below gives a single T cell receptor beta chain sequence along with its context. The antigen is undetermined. This entry comes from a study of OX40 agonist ivuxolimab in advanced cancers. Study background: Partial responses were observed in three patients, of whom one had hepatocellular carcinoma and two had cutaneous melanoma.

The V end was cut by 7 bases, the J end by 4 bases, with 11 bases between. Germline V gene data show CDR1 as SEHNR and CDR2 as FQNEAQ (reference sequence). The CDR3 covers 14 residues. Findings of the study overall: More expanded clones were found, on average, in CD8+ than in CD4+ T cells. At 0.1 to 3.0 mg/kg, clonal expansion of CD4+ and CD8+ blood T cells had occurred by week 6.

The assay was immunoSEQ multiplex PCR, and TCRdb's table has in-frame clones only and misses some. The sample lists tens of thousands of clones; about 82% were seen once. The source was CD4+ or CD8+ T cells sorted from blood, collected in a trial of the OX40 agonist ivuxolimab. The chain has TRBV7-9 and TRBJ2-6; D unclear. This receptor was obtained from an adult with an advanced solid tumor such as melanoma, head and neck, liver or kidney cancer. The CDR3: CASKPTTGANVLTF. CDR3 nucleotides: TGTGCCAGCAAACCAACCACCGGGGCCAACGTCCTGACTTTC.